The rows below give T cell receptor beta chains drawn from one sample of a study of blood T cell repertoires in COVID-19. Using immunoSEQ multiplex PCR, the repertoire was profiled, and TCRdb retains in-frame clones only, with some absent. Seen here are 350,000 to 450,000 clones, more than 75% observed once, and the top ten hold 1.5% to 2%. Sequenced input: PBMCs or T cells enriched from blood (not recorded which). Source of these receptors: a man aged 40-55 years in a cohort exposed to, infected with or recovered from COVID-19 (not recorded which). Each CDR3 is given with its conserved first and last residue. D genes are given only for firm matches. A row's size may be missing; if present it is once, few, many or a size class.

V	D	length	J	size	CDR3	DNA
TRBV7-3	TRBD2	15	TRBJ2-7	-	CASSSGTSGIYEQYF	TGTGCCAGCAGCTCCGGGACTAGCGGGATTTACGAGCAGTACTTC
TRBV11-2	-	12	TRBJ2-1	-	CASSMSGNEQFF	TGTGCCAGCAGTATGAGCGGAAATGAGCAGTTCTTC
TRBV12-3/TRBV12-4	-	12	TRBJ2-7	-	CASSLDLQGPTF	TGTGCCAGCAGTCTCGACCTTCAGGGTCCTACTTTC
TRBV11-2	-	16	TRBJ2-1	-	CASSLDPLAPYNEQFF	TGTGCCAGCAGCTTAGATCCGCTAGCGCCCTACAATGAGCAGTTCTTC
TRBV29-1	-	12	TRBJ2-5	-	CSVEEWQSAQYF	TGCAGCGTTGAGGAGTGGCAGTCGGCCCAGTACTTC
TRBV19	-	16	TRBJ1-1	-	CASSDVGQRVNTEAFF	TGTGCCAGTAGTGATGTGGGACAACGAGTGAACACTGAAGCTTTCTTT
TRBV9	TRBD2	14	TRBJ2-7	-	CASSRAGSSYEQYF	TGTGCCAGCAGCAGAGCGGGGAGCTCCTACGAGCAGTACTTC
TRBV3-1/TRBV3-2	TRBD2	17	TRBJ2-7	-	CASSQVSRLAGAYEQYF	TGTGCCAGCAGCCAAGTGTCTCGACTAGCGGGAGCCTACGAGCAGTACTTC
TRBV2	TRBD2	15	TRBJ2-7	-	CASRRTSGEGREQYF	TGTGCCAGCAGGAGGACTAGCGGGGAGGGACGGGAGCAGTACTTC
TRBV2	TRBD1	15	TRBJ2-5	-	CASSARTGGYETQYF	TGTGCCAGCAGTGCCCGGACAGGGGGCTATGAGACCCAGTACTTC
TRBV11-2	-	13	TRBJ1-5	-	CASSLEYNQPQHF	TGTGCCAGCAGCTTAGAGTACAATCAGCCCCAGCATTTT
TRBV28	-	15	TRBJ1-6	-	CASSLGGVGNSPLHF	TGTGCCAGCAGTTTAGGGGGCGTAGGGAATTCACCCCTCCACTTT
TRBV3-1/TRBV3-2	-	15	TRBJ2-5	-	CASSQDRGFQETQYF	TGTGCCAGCAGCCAAGATAGAGGGTTTCAAGAGACCCAGTACTTC
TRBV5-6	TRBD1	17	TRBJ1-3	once	CASSFSGTGISGNTIYF	TGTGCCAGCAGCTTTTCCGGGACAGGGATCTCTGGAAACACCATATATTTT
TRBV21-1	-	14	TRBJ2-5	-	CASSKFGGQETQYF	TGTGCCAGCAGCAAATTCGGGGGGCAAGAGACCCAGTACTTC
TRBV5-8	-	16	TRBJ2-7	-	CASILGAGQGAYEQYF	TGTGCCAGCATTCTGGGGGCGGGTCAGGGCGCCTACGAGCAGTACTTC
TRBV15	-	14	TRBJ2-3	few	CATSHSSSTDTQYF	TGTGCCACCAGCCATTCCAGTAGCACAGATACGCAGTATTTT
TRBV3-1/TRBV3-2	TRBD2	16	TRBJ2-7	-	CASSPGLAGFSYEQYF	TGTGCCAGCAGCCCGGGACTAGCGGGATTCTCCTACGAGCAGTACTTC
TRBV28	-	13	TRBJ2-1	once	CASTSLWVQVQFF	TGTGCCAGCACCTCCTTGTGGGTTCAGGTGCAGTTCTTC
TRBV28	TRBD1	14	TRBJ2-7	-	CASRQTGGDYEQYF	TGTGCCAGCAGGCAGACAGGGGGAGACTACGAGCAGTACTTC
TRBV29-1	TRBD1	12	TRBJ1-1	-	CSVQGARTEAFF	TGCAGCGTGCAGGGGGCGCGGACTGAAGCTTTCTTT
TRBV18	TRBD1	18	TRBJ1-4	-	CASSPQTGQEATNEKLFF	TGTGCCAGCTCACCACAGACCGGACAGGAAGCAACTAATGAAAAACTGTTTTTT
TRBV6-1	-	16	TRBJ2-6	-	CASSEIGGDGANVLTF	TGTGCCAGCAGTGAAATAGGAGGGGATGGGGCCAACGTCCTGACTTTC
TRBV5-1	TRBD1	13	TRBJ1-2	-	CASRRTGGVRSTF	TGCGCCAGCCGAAGGACAGGGGGCGTAAGGAGCACCTTC
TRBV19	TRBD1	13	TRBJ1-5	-	CASSNRGDQPQHF	TGTGCCAGTAGTAACAGGGGCGATCAGCCCCAGCATTTT
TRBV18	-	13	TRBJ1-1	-	CASSPKGGTEAFF	TGTGCCAGCTCACCCAAGGGAGGCACTGAAGCTTTCTTT
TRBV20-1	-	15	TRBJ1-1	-	CSASGGQAMNTEAFF	TGCAGTGCTAGTGGGGGGCAGGCGATGAACACTGAAGCTTTCTTT
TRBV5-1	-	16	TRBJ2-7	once	CASSLGNTGYSYEQYF	TGCGCCAGCAGCTTGGGGAATACAGGGTACAGCTACGAGCAGTACTTC
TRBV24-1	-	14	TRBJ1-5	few	CATSDASLYQPQHF	TGTGCCACCAGTGACGCGTCCCTGTATCAGCCCCAGCATTTT
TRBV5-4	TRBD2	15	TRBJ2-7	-	CASSMDSGRGYEQYF	TGTGCCAGCAGCATGGATAGCGGGAGAGGTTACGAGCAGTACTTC
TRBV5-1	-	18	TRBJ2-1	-	CASSLQGVSLSSYNEQFF	TGCGCCAGCAGCTTACAGGGCGTCTCTTTGAGCTCCTACAATGAGCAGTTCTTC
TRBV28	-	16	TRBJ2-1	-	CASRGTGYNIYNEQFF	TGTGCCAGCAGAGGTACAGGGTACAATATTTACAATGAGCAGTTCTTC
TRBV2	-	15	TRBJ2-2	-	CASRETGSSTGELFF	TGTGCCAGCAGAGAAACAGGGAGTAGCACCGGGGAGCTGTTTTTT
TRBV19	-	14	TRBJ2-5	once	CASSIDRGTETQYF	TGTGCCAGTAGTATAGATCGAGGTACCGAGACCCAGTACTTC
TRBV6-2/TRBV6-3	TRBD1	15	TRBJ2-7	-	CASSYAGTGGYEQYF	TGTGCCAGCAGTTATGCCGGGACAGGGGGTTACGAGCAGTACTTC
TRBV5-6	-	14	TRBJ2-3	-	CASSPGTSTDTQYF	TGTGCCAGCAGCCCCGGGACTAGCACAGATACGCAGTATTTT
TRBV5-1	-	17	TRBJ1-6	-	CASSRTEAGSYNSPLHF	TGCGCCAGCAGCCGGACGGAGGCAGGCTCCTATAATTCACCCCTCCACTTT
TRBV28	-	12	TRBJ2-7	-	CASSYQTYEQYF	TGTGCCAGCAGTTACCAGACCTACGAGCAGTACTTC
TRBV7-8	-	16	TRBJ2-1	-	CASTLTRHRESGEQFF	TGTGCCAGCACCCTCACCCGCCACCGGGAGTCGGGTGAGCAGTTCTTC
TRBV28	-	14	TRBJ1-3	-	CASVTPGSGNTIYF	TGTGCCAGCGTCACTCCGGGATCCGGAAACACCATATATTTT
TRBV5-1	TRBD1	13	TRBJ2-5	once	CASRTGTKETQYF	TGCGCCAGCAGGACAGGGACCAAAGAGACCCAGTACTTC
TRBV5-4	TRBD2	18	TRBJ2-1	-	CASSPRTSGGTSYNEQFF	TGTGCCAGCAGCCCCAGGACTAGCGGAGGAACGTCCTACAATGAGCAGTTCTTC
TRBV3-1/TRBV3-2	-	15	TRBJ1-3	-	CASSPGTRSGNTIYF	TGTGCCAGCAGTCCCGGGACACGCTCTGGAAACACCATATATTTT
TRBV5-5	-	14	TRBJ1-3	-	CASSLKQKGNTIYF	TGTGCCAGCAGCTTGAAACAGAAAGGAAACACCATATATTTT
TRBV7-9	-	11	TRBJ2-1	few	CASSLQGEQFF	TGTGCCAGCAGCCTCCAGGGGGAGCAGTTCTTC
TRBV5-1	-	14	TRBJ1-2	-	CASSTGPTGYGYTF	TGCGCCAGCAGCACGGGTCCCACGGGCTATGGCTACACCTTC
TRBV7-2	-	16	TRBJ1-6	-	CASSPGEGLINSPLHF	TGTGCCAGCAGCCCAGGGGAGGGGCTCATTAATTCACCCCTCCACTTT
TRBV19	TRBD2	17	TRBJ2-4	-	CASSNPFWEGHPRNKYF	TGTGCCAGTAGTAACCCCTTTTGGGAGGGCCATCCGAGAAATAAGTACTTC
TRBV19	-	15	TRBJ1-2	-	CASSTQGSSDYGYTF	TGTGCCAGTAGTACGCAGGGCTCCAGCGACTATGGCTACACCTTC
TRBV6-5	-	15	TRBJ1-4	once	CASSFRQTLNEKLFF	TGTGCCAGCAGTTTTCGACAGACCCTAAATGAAAAACTGTTTTTT
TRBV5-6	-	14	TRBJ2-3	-	CASSLGLGTDTQYF	TGTGCCAGCAGCTTGGGACTCGGCACAGATACGCAGTATTTT